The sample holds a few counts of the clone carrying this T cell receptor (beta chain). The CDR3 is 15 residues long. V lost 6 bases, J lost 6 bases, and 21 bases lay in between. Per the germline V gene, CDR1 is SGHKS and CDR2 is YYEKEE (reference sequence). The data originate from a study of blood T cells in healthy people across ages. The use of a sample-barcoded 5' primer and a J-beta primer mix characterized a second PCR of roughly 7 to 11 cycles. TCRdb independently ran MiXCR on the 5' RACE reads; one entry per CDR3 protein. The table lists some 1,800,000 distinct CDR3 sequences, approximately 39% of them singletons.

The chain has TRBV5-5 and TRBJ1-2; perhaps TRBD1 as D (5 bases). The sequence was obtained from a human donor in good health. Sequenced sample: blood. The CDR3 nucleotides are TGTGCCAGCACCCACCAGGGCGCAGGGTACGATGGCTACACCTTC. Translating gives CASTHQGAGYDGYTF.